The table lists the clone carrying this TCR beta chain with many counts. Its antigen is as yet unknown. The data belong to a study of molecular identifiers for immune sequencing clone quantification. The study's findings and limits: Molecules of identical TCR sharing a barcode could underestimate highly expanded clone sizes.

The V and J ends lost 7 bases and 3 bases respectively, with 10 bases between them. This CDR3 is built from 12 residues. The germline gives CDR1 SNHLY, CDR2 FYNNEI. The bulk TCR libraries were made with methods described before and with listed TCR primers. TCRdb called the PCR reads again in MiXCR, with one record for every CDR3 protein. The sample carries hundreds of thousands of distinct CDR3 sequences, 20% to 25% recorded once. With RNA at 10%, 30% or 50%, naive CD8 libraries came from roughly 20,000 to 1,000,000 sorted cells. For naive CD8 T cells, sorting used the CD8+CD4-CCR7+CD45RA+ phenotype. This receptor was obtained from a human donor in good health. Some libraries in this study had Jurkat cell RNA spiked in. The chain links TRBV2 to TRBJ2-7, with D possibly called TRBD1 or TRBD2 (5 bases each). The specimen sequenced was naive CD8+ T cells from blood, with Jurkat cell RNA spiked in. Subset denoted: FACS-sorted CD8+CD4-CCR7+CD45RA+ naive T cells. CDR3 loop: CASTRDGYEQYF. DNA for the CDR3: TGTGCCAGCACCCGGGACGGCTACGAGCAGTACTTC.